These T cell receptor beta chains were read from a single sample in a study of vaccination effects on CD4 cells after COVID-19. No antigen is known for these receptors. Profiled with immunoSEQ multiplex PCR; TCRdb holds only in-frame clones, not every one. The sample holds 35,000 to 50,000 clones, over 60% seen once. The sample consisted of CD4+ T cells from PBMCs cultured with HCoV-NL63 spike peptides, taken before COVID-19 vaccination. These receptors came from a human donor who received a COVID-19 vaccine. Both conserved end residues are part of each CDR3. The order of the fields is V gene, J gene, D gene, CDR3 length, clone size, CDR3 protein, CDR3 DNA. The D gene is left open where the match is weak. Where a row states a size, it is once, few, many or the class of an expanded clone; other rows omit it.

>TRBV5-1|TRBJ1-2|-|12|few
CASSLQGGGYTF
TGCGCCAGCAGCTTGCAGGGTGGGGGCTACACCTTC
>TRBV7-2|TRBJ1-1|TRBD1|17|-
CASSLGTGIRLNTEAFF
TGTGCCAGCAGCTTAGGGACAGGGATTCGCCTGAACACTGAAGCTTTCTTT
>TRBV29-1|TRBJ2-1|TRBD1|13|-
CSVKDRDYNEQFF
TGCAGCGTTAAGGACAGGGATTACAATGAGCAGTTCTTC
>TRBV28|TRBJ1-3|-|17|once
CASSSLAGGFSGNTIYF
TGTGCCAGCAGTTCCTTAGCCGGGGGATTCTCTGGAAACACCATATATTTT
>TRBV2|TRBJ1-5|-|14|few
CASSETSSNQPQHF
TGTGCCAGCAGTGAGACTAGTAGCAATCAGCCCCAGCATTTT
>TRBV6-5|TRBJ1-1|-|13|-
CASRQEPNTEAFF
TGTGCCAGCAGACAGGAACCGAACACTGAAGCTTTCTTT
>TRBV19|TRBJ2-5|TRBD1|13|-
CASSWDREETQYF
TGTGCCAGTAGTTGGGACAGAGAAGAGACCCAGTACTTC
>TRBV2|TRBJ2-5|-|15|-
CASSENLAGDETQYF
TGTGCCAGCAGTGAAAATCTGGCAGGGGATGAGACCCAGTACTTC
>TRBV7-9|TRBJ2-1|TRBD2|16|-
CASSFGTSGFYNEQFF
TGTGCCAGCAGCTTTGGGACTAGCGGGTTCTACAATGAGCAGTTCTTC
>TRBV27|TRBJ2-5|-|12|-
CASSHLGETQYF
TGTGCCAGCAGCCACCTAGGGGAGACCCAGTACTTC
>TRBV14|TRBJ1-4|-|15|-
CASSQDGRANEKLFF
TGTGCCAGCAGCCAAGATGGAAGGGCAAATGAAAAACTGTTTTTT
>TRBV7-9|TRBJ2-1|-|14|-
CASSFETVYNEQFF
TGTGCCAGCAGCTTTGAGACAGTGTACAATGAGCAGTTCTTC
>TRBV3-1/TRBV3-2|TRBJ1-6|TRBD1|14|-
CASSPGQADSPLHF
TGTGCCAGCAGCCCCGGACAGGCAGATTCACCCCTCCACTTT
>TRBV7-2|TRBJ2-3|-|15|-
CASSLGGPFTDTQYF
TGTGCCAGCAGCTTGGGGGGGCCATTCACAGATACGCAGTATTTT
>TRBV24-1|TRBJ2-2|TRBD1|13|few
CATDRGSSGELFF
TGTGCCACGGACAGGGGATCTTCCGGGGAGCTGTTTTTT
>TRBV10-3|TRBJ1-3|TRBD1|15|-
CAITSPGQGLDTIYF
TGTGCCATCACGTCCCCGGGACAGGGGTTAGACACCATATATTTT
>TRBV7-9|TRBJ1-2|-|17|-
CASSFLASMTTNYGYTF
TGTGCCAGCAGCTTTTTGGCCAGTATGACTACTAACTATGGCTACACCTTC
>TRBV18|TRBJ1-2|-|13|once
CASSPPPRGTYTF
TGTGCCAGCTCACCACCCCCCCGGGGAACCTACACCTTC
>TRBV11-2|TRBJ1-2|-|14|few
CASSLERGNYGYTF
TGTGCCAGCAGCTTAGAGCGGGGAAATTATGGCTACACCTTC
>TRBV5-1|TRBJ2-3|-|14|-
CASSFDGAVDTQYF
TGCGCCAGCAGCTTTGACGGGGCGGTAGATACGCAGTATTTT